A single sample gave rise to the 15 T cell receptor beta chains below, sequenced in a study of CD8 T cells in ankylosing spondylitis. Points from the study as a whole: A TCR beta motif made of several highly homologous variants seemed typical of ankylosing spondylitis blood.

A single record per CDR3 protein comes from TCRdb applying MiXCR to the 5' RACE reads. The table includes approximately 540,000 distinct CDR3 sequences, 12% detected once. Their antigen targets remain unknown. Material: blood, either unsorted or a sorted T cell fraction (not recorded which). The receptor set was obtained from a male donor with ankylosing spondylitis.

CDR3: CSAKDSQLGYTF. The CDR3, as DNA: TGCAGTGCTAAAGACAGTCAACTCGGCTACACCTTC. This sequence joins TRBV20-1 and TRBJ1-2; a possible D gene is TRBD1 (5 bases). Trimming took off 4 bases at V and 8 bases at J, with 14 bases between the two ends. The CDR3 extends over 12 amino acids. Germline assignment: CDR1 DFQATT and CDR2 SNEGSKA (reference sequence).

This clonotype was seen a handful of times. The chain has TRBV27 and TRBJ2-7; 10 bases are a match to TRBD2. The germline CDR1 and CDR2 sequences are MNHEY and SMNVEV (reference sequence). The V and J ends lost 5 bases and 8 bases, in that order; junction bases with no gene match: 12. The CDR3 covers 15 residues. CDR3 sequence (DNA): TGTGCCAGCAGTCAAGCTAGCGGGAGTATCATGAAGCAGTACTTC. It translates to CASSQASGSIMKQYF.

At least ten counts were recorded for this clonotype. The rearrangement links TRBV20-1 to TRBJ2-3, with unresolved D. The V gene lost 4 bases and the J gene lost 4 bases, with 6 bases spanning the gap. Per germline, CDR1 DFQATT and CDR2 SNEGSKA (reference sequence). CDR3 length equals 11 residues. The CDR3 spells CSATLADTQYF. The CDR3 DNA follows: TGCAGTGCTACCCTGGCAGATACGCAGTATTTT.

This chain uses TRBV7-8 with TRBJ2-7; 8 bases are shared with TRBD2. After removal of 7 bases from V and 0 bases from J, the junction contained 14 bases not matched to a gene. The CDR3 covers 17 residues. CDR1 and CDR2 from the germline V gene are SGHVS and FQNEAQ. The CDR3, as DNA: TGTGCCAGCACCATAGGGAAGGCGGGAGGCCCCTCCTACGAGCAGTACTTC. This encodes CASTIGKAGGPSYEQYF.

Notes on this clonotype: One end of the junction varies from germline; a read error may be responsible. The chain couples TRBV11-2 to TRBJ2-4, with a weak D call TRBD2 (6 bases). CDR1 and CDR2 from the germline V gene are SGHAT and FQNNGV. The CDR3 contains 12 residues. CDR3 residues: CASSIERAIQYF. As DNA, the CDR3 is TGTGCCAGCAGCATAGAGCGGGCCATTCAGTACTTC.

This clonotype was found a few times. V usage is TRBV5-1 and J usage is TRBJ1-5; D is uncertain. The CDR3 totals 15 residues. V was clipped by 0 bases and J by 3 bases, with 10 bases between them. Looked up from germline, CDR1 is SGHRS and CDR2 is YFSETQ. DNA for the CDR3: TGCGCCAGCAGCTTGGTTCCGGGAAACAATCAGCCCCAGCATTTT. This translates into CASSLVPGNNQPQHF.

This sequence joins TRBV6-5 and TRBJ2-1; 14 bases align to TRBD2. Germline V gene data show CDR1 as MNHEY and CDR2 as SVGAGI. The trim removed 0 bases at V and 5 bases at J, leaving 3 bases unmatched. This CDR3 spans 17 amino acids. The CDR3 DNA reads TGTGCCAGCAGTTACTCACCGACTAGCGGGAGGGACAATGAGCAGTTCTTC. It is translated as CASSYSPTSGRDNEQFF.

This clonotype was observed a handful of times. The CDR3 sequence: CASSPGQPNSPLHF. CDR3 nucleotide sequence: TGCGCCAGCAGCCCGGGACAGCCTAATTCACCCCTCCACTTT. This chain links TRBV5-1 with TRBJ1-6; 7 bases fit TRBD1. Germline CDR1 and CDR2: SGHRS and YFSETQ. CDR3 length: 14 amino acids. V was pared by 4 bases and J by 6 bases, with 4 bases of the junction left unmatched.

This sequence joins TRBV20-1 and TRBJ1-1, with TRBD1 matching 7 bases. Trimming removed 5 bases from V and 0 bases from J; junction bases left unmatched: 9. The CDR3 length is 15 residues. Germline assignment: CDR1 DFQATT and CDR2 SNEGSKA (reference sequence). This chain's CDR3 is CSAETGVLLNTEAFF. As DNA, the CDR3 is TGCAGTGCTGAAACAGGGGTCCTTTTGAACACTGAAGCTTTCTTT.

This clonotype was seen ten or more times. J is TRBJ1-2 and V is TRBV5-1, with a weak D call TRBD1 (5 bases). The CDR3 totals 15 residues. CDR1 is SGHRS and CDR2 is YFSETQ in the germline V gene. V lost 1 base and J 3 bases, leaving 13 bases between the germline ends. For the CDR3, the DNA is TGCGCCAGCAGCTTGTCCCCAGGGATAGACTATGGCTACACCTTC. Residues: CASSLSPGIDYGYTF.

This clonotype was seen more than once but under ten times. The chain combines TRBV20-1 with TRBJ2-1, with D perhaps assigned TRBD1 or TRBD2 (5 bases each). Germline CDR1 DFQATT, CDR2 SNEGSKA (reference sequence). The CDR3 sequence is 15 residues long. With 4 bases removed from V and 9 bases from J, the gap between germline ends came to 22 bases. CDR3 DNA: TGCAGTGCTACCTTTCGTTCGACCGGGACGAGTGAGCAGTTCTTC. Translation gives CSATFRSTGTSEQFF.

The V call is TRBV30, the J call TRBJ1-2; D is undetermined. From germline, CDR1 is GTSNPN and CDR2 SVGIG (reference sequence). The germline V and J ends were trimmed by 5 bases and 6 bases, with 16 bases remaining between them. The CDR3 length is 13 residues. The CDR3 coding sequence is TGTGCCTGGGAACCTACGGACTTTGATGGCTACACCTTC. Translated: CAWEPTDFDGYTF.

The rearrangement joins TRBV6-5 to TRBJ1-2, with unresolved D. CDR1 is MNHEY, CDR2 SVGAGI, per germline. The CDR3 loop spans 12 amino acids. The V and J ends lost 8 bases and 2 bases respectively, with 9 bases between them. The CDR3 region has the DNA TGTGCCAGCTCGAGAGGGAACTATGGCTACACCTTC. Protein sequence: CASSRGNYGYTF.

The rearrangement links TRBV18 to TRBJ2-3; 12 bases map to TRBD2. The V gene end was trimmed by 0 bases and the J gene end by 2 bases; junction bases not matched to a gene: 12. The CDR3 runs to 20 residues. Per the germline V gene, CDR1 is KGHSH and CDR2 is LQKENI. CDR3 bases: TGTGCCAGCTCACCACCTGCTAGCGGGAGGGTCCTTACCATCACAGATACGCAGTATTTT. The encoded protein is CASSPPASGRVLTITDTQYF.

This clonotype was picked up a small number of times. The chain combines TRBV15 with TRBJ2-3, with D hard to call. The CDR3 consists of 12 residues. CDR1 LNHNV and CDR2 YYDKDF come from the germline V gene (reference sequence). V lost 0 bases and J lost 8, with 6 bases in between. This CDR3 is CATSRDGSTQYF. CDR3 sequence (DNA): TGTGCCACCAGCAGAGATGGGTCTACGCAGTATTTT. Full variable domain (remainder filled in from reference TRBV15 and TRBJ2-3): DAMVIQNPRYQVTQFGKPVTLSCSQTLNHNVMYWYQQKSSQAPKLLFHYYDKDFNNEADTPDNFQSRRPNTSFCFLDIRSPGLGDTAMYLCATSRDGSTQYFGPGTRLTVL.